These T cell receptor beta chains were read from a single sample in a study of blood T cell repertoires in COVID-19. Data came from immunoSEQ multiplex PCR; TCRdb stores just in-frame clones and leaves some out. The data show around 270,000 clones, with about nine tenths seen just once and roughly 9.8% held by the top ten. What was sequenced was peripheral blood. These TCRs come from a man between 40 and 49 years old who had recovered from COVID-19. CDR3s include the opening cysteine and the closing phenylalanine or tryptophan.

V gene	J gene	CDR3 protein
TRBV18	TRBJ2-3	CASSETGGRADTQYF
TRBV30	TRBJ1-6	CAWSGLGGSPLHF
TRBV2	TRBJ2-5	CASSSGAKETQYF
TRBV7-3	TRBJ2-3	CASSSLSPDTQYF
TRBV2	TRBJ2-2	CASSGLAANTGELFF
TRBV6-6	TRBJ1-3	CASSYSQSGNTIYF
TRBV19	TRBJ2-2	CASSIRLAGRTGELFF
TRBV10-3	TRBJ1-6	CAATGGSSPLHF
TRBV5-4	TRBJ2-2	CASSSRSGTGELFF
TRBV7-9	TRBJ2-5	CASSVLAGGETQYF
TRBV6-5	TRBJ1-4	CASTVTNEKLFF
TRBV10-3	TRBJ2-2	CAIGAGGWTGELFF
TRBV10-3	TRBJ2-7	CAISESSRGQYF
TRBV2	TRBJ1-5	CASAQGDRDNQPQHF
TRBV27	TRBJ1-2	CASSSSNYGYTF
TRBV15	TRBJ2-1	CATSRAPKEPGQFF
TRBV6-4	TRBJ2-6	CASSPGLAGLSGANVLTF
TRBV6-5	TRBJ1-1	CASRVGQFNTEAFF
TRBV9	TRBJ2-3	CASSVEGGGRATDTQYF
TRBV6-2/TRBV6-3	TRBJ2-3	CASSSLSLVTDTQYF
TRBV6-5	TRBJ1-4	CASRPTGGVKYLFF
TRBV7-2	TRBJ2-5	CASSFRGANTQETQYF
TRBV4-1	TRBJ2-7	CASSQDLLAGHYEQYF
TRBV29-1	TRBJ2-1	CSVVELAAYNEQFF
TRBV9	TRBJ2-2	CASSVPTSGRAGELFF
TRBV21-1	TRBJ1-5	CASSRGGQGEWYYQPQHF
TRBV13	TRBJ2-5	CASSPYWLVRYQYF
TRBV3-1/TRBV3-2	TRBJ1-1	CASSQGQMNTEAFF
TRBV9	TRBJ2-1	CASSVVGGGGNEQFF
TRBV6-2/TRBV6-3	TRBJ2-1	CASSSVLGRNEQFF
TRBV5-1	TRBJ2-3	CASSPPRRRDTDTQYF
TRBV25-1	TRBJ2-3	CASSRLADHTDTQYF
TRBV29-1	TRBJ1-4	CSARQGVDEKLFF
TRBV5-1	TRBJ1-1	CASSSILETGREAFF
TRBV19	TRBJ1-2	CASPRGYTF
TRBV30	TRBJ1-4	CAWGQGLATNEKLFF
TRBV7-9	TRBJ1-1	CASSLGTVLNTEAFF
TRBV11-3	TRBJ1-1	CASRKDPDSAAFF
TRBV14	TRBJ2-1	CASSQGLADANEQFF
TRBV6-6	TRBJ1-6	CASRSGTGVSPLHF
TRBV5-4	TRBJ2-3	CASSFPGGPVLDTQYF
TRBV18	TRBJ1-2	CASSPRETGGYTF
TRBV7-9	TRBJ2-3	CASSLAGRSDTQYF
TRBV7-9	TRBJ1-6	CASSPLGGQGNSPLHF
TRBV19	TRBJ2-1	CASTPHPVRGEQFF
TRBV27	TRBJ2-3	CASSSERQGAGTDTQYF
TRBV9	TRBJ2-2	CASSHGTSAAGELFF